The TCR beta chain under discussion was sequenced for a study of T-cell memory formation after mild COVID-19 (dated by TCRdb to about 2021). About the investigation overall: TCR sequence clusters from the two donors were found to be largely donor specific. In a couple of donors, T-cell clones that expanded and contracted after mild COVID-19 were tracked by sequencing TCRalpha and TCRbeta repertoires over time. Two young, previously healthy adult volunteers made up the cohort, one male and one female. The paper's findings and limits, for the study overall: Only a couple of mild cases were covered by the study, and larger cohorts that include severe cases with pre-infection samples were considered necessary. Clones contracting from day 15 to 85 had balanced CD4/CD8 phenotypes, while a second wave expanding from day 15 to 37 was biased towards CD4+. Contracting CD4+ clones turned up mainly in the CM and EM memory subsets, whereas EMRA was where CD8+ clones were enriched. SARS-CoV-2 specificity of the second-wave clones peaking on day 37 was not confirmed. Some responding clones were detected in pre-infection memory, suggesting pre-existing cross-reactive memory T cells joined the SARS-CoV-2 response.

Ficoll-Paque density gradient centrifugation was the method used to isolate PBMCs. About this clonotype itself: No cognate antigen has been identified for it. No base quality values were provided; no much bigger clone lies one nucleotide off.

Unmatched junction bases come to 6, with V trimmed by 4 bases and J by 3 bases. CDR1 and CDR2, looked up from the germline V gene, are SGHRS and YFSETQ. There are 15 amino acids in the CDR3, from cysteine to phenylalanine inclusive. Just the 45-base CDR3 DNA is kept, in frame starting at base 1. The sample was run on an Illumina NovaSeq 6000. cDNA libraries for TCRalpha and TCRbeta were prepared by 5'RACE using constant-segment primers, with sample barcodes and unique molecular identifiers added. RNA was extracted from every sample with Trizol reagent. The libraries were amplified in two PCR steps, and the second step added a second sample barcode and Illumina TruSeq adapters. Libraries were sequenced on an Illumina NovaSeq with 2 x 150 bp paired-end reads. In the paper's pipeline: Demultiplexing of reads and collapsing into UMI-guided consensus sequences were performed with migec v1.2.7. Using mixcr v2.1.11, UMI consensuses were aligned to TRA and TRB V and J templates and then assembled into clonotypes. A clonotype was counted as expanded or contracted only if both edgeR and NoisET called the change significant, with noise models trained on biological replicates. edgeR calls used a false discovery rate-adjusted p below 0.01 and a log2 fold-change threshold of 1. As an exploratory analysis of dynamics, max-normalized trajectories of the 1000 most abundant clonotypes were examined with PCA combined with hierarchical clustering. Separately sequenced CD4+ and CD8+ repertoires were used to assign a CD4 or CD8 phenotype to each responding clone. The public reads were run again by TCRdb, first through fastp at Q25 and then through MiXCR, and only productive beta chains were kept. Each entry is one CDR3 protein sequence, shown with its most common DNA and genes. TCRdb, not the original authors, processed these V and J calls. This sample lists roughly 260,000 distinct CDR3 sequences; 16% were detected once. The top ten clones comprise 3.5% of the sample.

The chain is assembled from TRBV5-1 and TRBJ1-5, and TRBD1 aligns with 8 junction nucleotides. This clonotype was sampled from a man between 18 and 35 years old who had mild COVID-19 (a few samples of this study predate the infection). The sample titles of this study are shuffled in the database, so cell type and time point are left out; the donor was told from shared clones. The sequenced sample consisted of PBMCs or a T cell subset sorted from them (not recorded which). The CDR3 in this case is CASSPKTGANQPQHF. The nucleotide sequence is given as TGCGCCAGCAGCCCAAAGACAGGGGCCAATCAGCCCCAGCATTTT.